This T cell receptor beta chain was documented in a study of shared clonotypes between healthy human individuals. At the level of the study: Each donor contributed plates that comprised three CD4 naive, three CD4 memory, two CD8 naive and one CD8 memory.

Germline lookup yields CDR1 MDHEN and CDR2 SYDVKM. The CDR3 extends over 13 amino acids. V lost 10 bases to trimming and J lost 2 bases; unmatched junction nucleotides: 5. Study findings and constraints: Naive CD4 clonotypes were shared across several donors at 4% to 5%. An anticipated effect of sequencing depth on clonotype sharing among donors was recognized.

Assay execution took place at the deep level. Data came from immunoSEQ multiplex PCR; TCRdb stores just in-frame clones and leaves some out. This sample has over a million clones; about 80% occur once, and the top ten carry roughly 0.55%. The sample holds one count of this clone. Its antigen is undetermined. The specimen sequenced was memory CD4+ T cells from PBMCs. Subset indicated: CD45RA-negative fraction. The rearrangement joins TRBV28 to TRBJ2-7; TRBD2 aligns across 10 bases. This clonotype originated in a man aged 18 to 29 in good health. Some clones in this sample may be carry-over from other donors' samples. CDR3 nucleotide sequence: TGTGCCACCAGGACTAGCGGAACCTACGAGCAGTACTTC. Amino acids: CATRTSGTYEQYF.